This T cell receptor (beta chain) is from a study of control samples from healthy donors and cancer patients. This table comes from immunoSEQ multiplex PCR, and its TCRdb copy is limited to in-frame clones, with some not included. Of around 77,000 clones in the sample, 85% to 95% were seen once. The sequence came from a woman aged 60-75 years in good health. Sequenced sample: blood.

The CDR3 reads CASSTLAEVDTQYF. The CDR3 DNA sequence: TGCGCCAGCAGCACACTAGCGGAGGTGGATACGCAGTATTTT. The rearrangement uses TRBV5-1 and TRBJ2-3; TRBD2 aligns across 8 bases. This CDR3 region has 14 residues. The germline CDR1 and CDR2 sequences are SGHRS and YFSETQ. The V segment lost 4 bases and the J segment 6 bases; nucleotides outside the gene matches: 7.